This T cell receptor beta chain was profiled in a study of regulatory T cells in long-lasting Graves disease. Time point reported: newly diagnosed GD, antithyroid drugs for less than 3 months. The TCR library was prepared using RNA isolated from PBMCs. In this sample, this clonotype turned up many times. Through Arm-PCR of CDR3 regions and iRepertoire HTBI primers, TCR beta libraries were built. In TCRdb, the multiplex PCR reads were re-called with MiXCR into one record per CDR3 protein. The sample records over 300,000 distinct CDR3 sequences, around 16% being singletons. The CDR3 has 12 amino acids. The germline CDR1 and CDR2 sequences are MDHEN and SYDVKM. Trimming left V 3 bases short and J 4 bases short, with 6 bases between.

The receptor comes from a female donor with Graves disease. J is TRBJ2-5 and V is TRBV28; D gene uncertain. The sample in question was peripheral blood mononuclear cells (PBMCs), obtained at new diagnosis, from a patient treated with antithyroid drugs. CDR3 nucleotide sequence: TGTGCCAGCAGTTTGTGGGCAGAGACCCAGTACTTC. It encodes CASSLWAETQYF.